The sequence of this T cell receptor beta chain was determined in a study of blood T cells in healthy people across ages. This clonotype was observed a single time. Looked up from germline, CDR1 is SGHVS and CDR2 is FNYEAQ. The CDR3 spans 13 residues. The V end was cut by 1 base, the J end by 6 bases, with 7 bases between. The second PCR ran about 7 to 12 cycles with a sample-barcoded 5' primer and J-beta primers. TCRdb passed the 5' RACE reads through MiXCR, listing each CDR3 protein once. The sample includes approximately 940,000 distinct CDR3 sequences, under 50% of them seen just once. The TCR was taken from a man aged 30-40 years in good health. V is TRBV7-6 and J is TRBJ2-1; no definite D call. Sample: blood. CDR3 sequence: CASSLVGVNEQFF. Here the CDR3 DNA reads TGTGCCAGCAGCTTAGTTGGTGTCAATGAGCAGTTCTTC.